This TCR beta chain was retrieved from a study of blood T cell repertoires in COVID-19. As originally analysed: Estimated nucleated cell counts came from reference gene primer amplification. Profiled with immunoSEQ multiplex PCR; TCRdb holds only in-frame clones, not every one. V and J calls and clone size follow that table, whereas D and trimming were derived from the DNA. Among fewer than 65,000 clones, 85% were seen once, and the ten largest hold about 6.5%. The ends were cut back, 5 bases at V and 4 bases at J, with 10 bases in the middle. The CDR3 has 13 amino acids. Germline CDR1 and CDR2: MRHNA and SNTAGT.

The chain has TRBV6-4 and TRBJ2-3, with a weak D call TRBD2 (6 bases). The sequence derives from a man in his fifties or sixties with acute or convalescent COVID-19. Sequenced material: peripheral blood. The CDR3 protein is CASSREYADTQYF. CDR3 DNA sequence: TGTGCCAGCAGTCGGGAGTACGCAGATACGCAGTATTTT.